This T cell receptor (beta chain) was sequenced during a study of cytomegalovirus exposure and HLA in healthy donors. Likely unrecorded immune exposures existed in these nominally healthy donors. The study ran its PCR with 60 Vbeta and 13 Jbeta primers. The table came from immunoSEQ multiplex PCR; TCRdb's copy has only in-frame clones and leaves some out. The sample lists over 150,000 clones, 74% occurring once. V gave up 0 bases and J gave up 4 bases; unmatched junction bases: 3. This CDR3 is 14 amino acids long. Germline V gene sequence: CDR1 SGHDN, CDR2 FVKESK. The sequenced material came from PBMCs. This TCR was sampled from a man in his thirties or forties in good health and CMV-seronegative. The chain is built from TRBV14 and TRBJ2-7, with 7 bases matching TRBD1. CDR3 DNA: TGTGCCAGCAGCCAAGAGACAGGGACGTACGAGCAGTACTTC. It yields the protein CASSQETGTYEQYF.